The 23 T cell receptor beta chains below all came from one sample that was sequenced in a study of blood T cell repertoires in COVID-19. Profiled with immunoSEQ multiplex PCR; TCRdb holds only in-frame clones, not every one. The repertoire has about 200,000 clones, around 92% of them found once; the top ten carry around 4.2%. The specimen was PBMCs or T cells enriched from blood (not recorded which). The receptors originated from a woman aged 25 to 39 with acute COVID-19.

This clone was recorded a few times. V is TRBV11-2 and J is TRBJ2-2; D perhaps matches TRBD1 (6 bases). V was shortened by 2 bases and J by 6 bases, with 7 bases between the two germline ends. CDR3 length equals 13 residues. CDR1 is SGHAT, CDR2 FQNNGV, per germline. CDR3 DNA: TGTGCCAGCAGCTTACCAGGGGCCGGGGAGCTGTTTTTT. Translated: CASSLPGAGELFF.

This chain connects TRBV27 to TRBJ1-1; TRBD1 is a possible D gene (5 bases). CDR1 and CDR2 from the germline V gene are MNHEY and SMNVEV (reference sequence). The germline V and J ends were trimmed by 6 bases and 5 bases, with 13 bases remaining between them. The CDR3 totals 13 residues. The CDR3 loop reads CASSRSGGTEAFF. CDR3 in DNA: TGTGCCAGCAGCCGGAGCGGGGGAACTGAAGCTTTCTTT.

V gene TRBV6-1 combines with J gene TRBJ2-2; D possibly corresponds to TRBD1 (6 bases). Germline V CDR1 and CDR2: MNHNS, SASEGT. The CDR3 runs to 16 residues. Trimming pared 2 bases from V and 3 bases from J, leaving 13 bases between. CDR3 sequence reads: CASSEIGQSDTGELFF. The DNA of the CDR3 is TGTGCCAGCAGTGAAATTGGACAGAGTGACACCGGGGAGCTGTTTTTT.

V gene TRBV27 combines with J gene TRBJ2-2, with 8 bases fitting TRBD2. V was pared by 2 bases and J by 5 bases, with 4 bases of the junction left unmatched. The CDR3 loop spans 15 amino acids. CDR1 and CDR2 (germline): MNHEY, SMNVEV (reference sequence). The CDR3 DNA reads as TGTGCCAGCAGTTTACGGGGGGGCAATACCGGGGAGCTGTTTTTT. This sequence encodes CASSLRGGNTGELFF.

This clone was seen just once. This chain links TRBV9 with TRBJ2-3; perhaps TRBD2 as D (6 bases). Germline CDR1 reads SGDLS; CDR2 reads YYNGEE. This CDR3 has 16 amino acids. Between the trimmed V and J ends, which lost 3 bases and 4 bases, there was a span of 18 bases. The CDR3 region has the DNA TGTGCCAGCAGCGGCTGGGGTGTGCGGGGAGCAGATACGCAGTATTTT. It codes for CASSGWGVRGADTQYF.

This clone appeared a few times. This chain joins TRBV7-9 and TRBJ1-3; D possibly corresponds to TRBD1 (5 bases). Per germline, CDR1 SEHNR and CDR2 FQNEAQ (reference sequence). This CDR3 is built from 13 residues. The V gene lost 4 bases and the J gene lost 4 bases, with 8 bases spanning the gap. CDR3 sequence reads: CASSYDSGNTIYF. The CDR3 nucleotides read TGTGCCAGCAGCTACGACAGCGGAAACACCATATATTTT. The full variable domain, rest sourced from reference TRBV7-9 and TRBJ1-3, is DTGVSQNPRHKITKRGQNVTFRCDPISEHNRLYWYRQTLGQGPEFLTYFQNEAQLEKSRLLSDRFSAERPKGSFSTLEIQRTEQGDSAMYLCASSYDSGNTIYFGEGSWLTVV.

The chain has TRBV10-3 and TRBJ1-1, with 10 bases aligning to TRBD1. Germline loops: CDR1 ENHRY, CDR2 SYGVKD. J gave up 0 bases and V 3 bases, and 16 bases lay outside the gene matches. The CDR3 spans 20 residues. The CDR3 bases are TGTGCCATCAGTGACCCCATGGGGGACCCGGGACAGGGGTTGAACACTGAAGCTTTCTTT. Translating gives CAISDPMGDPGQGLNTEAFF.

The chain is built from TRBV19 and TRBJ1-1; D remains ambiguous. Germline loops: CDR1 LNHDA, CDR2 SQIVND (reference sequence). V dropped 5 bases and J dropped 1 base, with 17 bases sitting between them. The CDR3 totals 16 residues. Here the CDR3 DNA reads TGTGCCAGTAGTGTGTACAAATCCCTGCCGAACACTGAAGCTTTCTTT. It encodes CASSVYKSLPNTEAFF.

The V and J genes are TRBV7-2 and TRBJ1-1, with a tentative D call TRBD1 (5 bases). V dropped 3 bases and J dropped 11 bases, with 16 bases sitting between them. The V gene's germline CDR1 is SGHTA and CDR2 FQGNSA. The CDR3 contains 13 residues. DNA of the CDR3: TGTGCCAGCAGCTTCGGGGGATTGAATAGGGCTTTCTTT. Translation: CASSFGGLNRAFF.

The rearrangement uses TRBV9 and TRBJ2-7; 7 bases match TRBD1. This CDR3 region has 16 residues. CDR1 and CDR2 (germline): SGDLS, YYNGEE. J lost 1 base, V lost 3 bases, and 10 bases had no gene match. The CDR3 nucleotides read TGTGCCAGCAGCGCCGGAAACTCACAGGGGTCCTACGAGCAGTACTTC. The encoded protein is CASSAGNSQGSYEQYF.

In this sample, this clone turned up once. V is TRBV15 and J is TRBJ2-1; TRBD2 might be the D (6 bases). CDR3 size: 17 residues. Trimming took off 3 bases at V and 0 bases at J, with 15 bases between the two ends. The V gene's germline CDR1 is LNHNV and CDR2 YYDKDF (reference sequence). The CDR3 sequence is CATSREAGGASYNEQFF. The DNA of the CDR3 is TGTGCCACCAGCAGGGAAGCCGGGGGTGCCTCCTACAATGAGCAGTTCTTC.

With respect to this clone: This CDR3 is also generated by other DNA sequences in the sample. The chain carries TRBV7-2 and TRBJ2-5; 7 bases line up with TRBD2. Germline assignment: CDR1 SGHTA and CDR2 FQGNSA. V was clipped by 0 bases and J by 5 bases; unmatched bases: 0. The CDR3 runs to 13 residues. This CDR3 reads CASSLAGGETQYF. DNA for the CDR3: TGTGCCAGCAGCTTAGCGGGAGGGGAGACCCAGTACTTC.

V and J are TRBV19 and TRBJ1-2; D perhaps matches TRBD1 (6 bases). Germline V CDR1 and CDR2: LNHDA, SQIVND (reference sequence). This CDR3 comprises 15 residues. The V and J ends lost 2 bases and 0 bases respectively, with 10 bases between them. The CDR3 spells CASSIRTVTNYGYTF. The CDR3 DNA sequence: TGTGCCAGTAGTATAAGGACAGTGACTAACTATGGCTACACCTTC.

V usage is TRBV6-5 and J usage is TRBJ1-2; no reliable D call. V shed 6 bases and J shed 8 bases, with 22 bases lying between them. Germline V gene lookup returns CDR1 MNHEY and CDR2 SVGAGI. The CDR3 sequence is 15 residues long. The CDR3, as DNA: TGTGCCAGCAGCTCCCCGAGGAGGAGGTCGTGGGGCTACACCTTC. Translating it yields CASSSPRRRSWGYTF.

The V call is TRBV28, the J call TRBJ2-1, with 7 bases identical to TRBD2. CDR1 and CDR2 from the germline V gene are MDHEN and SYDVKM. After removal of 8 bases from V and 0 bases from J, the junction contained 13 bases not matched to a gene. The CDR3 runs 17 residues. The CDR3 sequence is CASSRVGGVSSYNEQFF. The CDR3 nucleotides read TGTGCCAGCTCCCGGGTGGGGGGGGTGAGCTCCTACAATGAGCAGTTCTTC.

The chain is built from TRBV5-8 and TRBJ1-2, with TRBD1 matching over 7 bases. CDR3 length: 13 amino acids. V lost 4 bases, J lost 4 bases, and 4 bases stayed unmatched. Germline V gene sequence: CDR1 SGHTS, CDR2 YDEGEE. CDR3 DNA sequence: TGTGCCAGCAGCGCGCGGGACAGCTATGGCTACACCTTC. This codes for CASSARDSYGYTF.

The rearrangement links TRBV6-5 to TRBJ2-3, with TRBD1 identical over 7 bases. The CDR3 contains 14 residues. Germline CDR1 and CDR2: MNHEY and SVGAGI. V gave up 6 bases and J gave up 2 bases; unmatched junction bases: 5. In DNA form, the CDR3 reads TGTGCCAGCAGCCAGGGGGTGGCCACAGATACGCAGTATTTT. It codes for CASSQGVATDTQYF.

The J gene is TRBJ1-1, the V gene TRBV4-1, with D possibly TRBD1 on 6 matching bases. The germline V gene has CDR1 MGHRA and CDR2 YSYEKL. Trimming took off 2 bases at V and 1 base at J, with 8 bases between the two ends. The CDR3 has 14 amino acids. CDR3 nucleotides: TGCGCCAGCAGCCAAAGAGGGGGGAACACTGAAGCTTTCTTT. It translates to CASSQRGGNTEAFF.

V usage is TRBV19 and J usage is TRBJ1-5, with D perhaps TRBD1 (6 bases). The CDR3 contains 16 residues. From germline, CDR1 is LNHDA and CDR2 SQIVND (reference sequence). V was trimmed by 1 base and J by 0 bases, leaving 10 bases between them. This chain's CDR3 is CASSIAGGHSNQPQHF. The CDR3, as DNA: TGTGCCAGTAGTATAGCGGGGGGGCATAGCAATCAGCCCCAGCATTTT.

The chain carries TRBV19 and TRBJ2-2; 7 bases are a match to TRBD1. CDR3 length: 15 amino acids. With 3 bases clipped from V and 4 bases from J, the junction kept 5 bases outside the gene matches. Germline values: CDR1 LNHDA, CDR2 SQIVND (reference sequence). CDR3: CASSITAGGTGELFF. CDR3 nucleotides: TGTGCCAGTAGTATTACGGCAGGGGGCACCGGGGAGCTGTTTTTT.

This CDR3 is CASSIRPGQYTSEKLFF. The DNA of the CDR3 is TGTGCCAGCAGCATACGGCCGGGACAGTATACGTCTGAAAAACTGTTTTTT. The chain joins TRBV5-6 to TRBJ1-4; 7 nucleotides match TRBD1. The CDR3 runs to 17 residues. The germline CDR1 and CDR2 sequences are SGHDT and YYEEEE. Trimming at V came to 4 bases and at J to 7 bases, leaving 16 bases not matched to a gene.

Written as DNA, the CDR3 is TGTGCCATCAGTGAGTCGGGGGCGGGCCTTGAAGCTTTCTTT. The encoded protein is CAISESGAGLEAFF. This chain joins TRBV10-3 and TRBJ1-1; a weak D match, TRBD1 (6 bases). The CDR3 spans 14 residues. Germline V gene lookup returns CDR1 ENHRY and CDR2 SYGVKD. The V end lost 0 bases, the J end lost 7 bases, and 12 bases lay between the germline ends.

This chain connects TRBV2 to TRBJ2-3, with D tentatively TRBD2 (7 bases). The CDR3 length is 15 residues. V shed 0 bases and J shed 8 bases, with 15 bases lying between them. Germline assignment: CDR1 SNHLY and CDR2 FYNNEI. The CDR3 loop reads CASSEAGGPIGTQYF. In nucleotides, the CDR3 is TGTGCCAGCAGTGAAGCGGGGGGGCCGATCGGTACGCAGTATTTT.